The sample holds a few counts of the clone carrying this TCR beta chain. The antigen remains unidentified. The data are from a study of identical twins. Study-level results: Zero-insertion findings could be partly confounded by invariant cells (MAIT and iNKT cells). Abundant beta clonotypes from cord blood had fewer insertions, unlike memory repertoires, which showed none.

TCRdb reprocessed the 5' RACE reads via MiXCR and lists one record per CDR3 protein. The sample has 300,000 to 400,000 distinct CDR3 sequences; 9% to 15% are singletons. These data were also reused for a study on yellow fever vaccine responses in identical twins. That paper adds: It has been reported that, in twins, the vaccine T cell response seemed partly convergent and partly personalized.

This TCR was recovered from a woman between 18 and 29 years old in good health. Sequenced: CD8+ T cells sorted from blood.

The CDR3 protein is CASSSTGFDGETQYF. As DNA, the CDR3 is TGTGCCAGCAGCTCGACAGGGTTTGATGGAGAGACCCAGTACTTC. The rearrangement uses TRBV5-4 and TRBJ2-5; 7 bases align to TRBD1. Germline V lookup: CDR1 SGHNT, CDR2 YYREEE (reference sequence). The length of the CDR3 is 15 residues. V dropped 3 bases and J dropped 4; count of bases not matched to a gene: 9.